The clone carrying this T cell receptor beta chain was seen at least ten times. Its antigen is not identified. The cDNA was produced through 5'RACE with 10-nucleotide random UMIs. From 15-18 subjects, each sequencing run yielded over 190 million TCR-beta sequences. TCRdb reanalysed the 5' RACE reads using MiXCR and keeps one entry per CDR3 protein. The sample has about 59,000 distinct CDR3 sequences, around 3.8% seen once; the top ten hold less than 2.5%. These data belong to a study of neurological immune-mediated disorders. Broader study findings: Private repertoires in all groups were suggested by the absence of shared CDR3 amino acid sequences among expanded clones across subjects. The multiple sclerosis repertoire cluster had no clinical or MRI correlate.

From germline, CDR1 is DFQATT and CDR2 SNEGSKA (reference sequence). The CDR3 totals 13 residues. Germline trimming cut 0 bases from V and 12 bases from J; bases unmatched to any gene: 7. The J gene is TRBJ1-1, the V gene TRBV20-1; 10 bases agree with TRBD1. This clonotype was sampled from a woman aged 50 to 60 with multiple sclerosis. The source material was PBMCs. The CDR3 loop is CSARDLGQGKSFF. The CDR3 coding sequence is TGCAGTGCTAGAGACTTGGGACAGGGGAAGTCTTTCTTT.